These 23 T cell receptor beta chains share one sample of origin, sequenced in a study of blood T cell repertoires in COVID-19. TCRdb keeps only in-frame clones here, not all; method: immunoSEQ multiplex PCR. The sample has about 200,000 clones; about 81% are singletons. Sequencing used peripheral blood. The receptors here all came from a woman in her sixties or seventies with COVID-19, enrolled during active disease.

The chain is built from TRBV7-9 and TRBJ2-5; perhaps TRBD2 as D (6 bases). The CDR3 length is 14 residues. V was cut by 5 bases and J by 1 base, with 11 bases left in between. The germline gives CDR1 SEHNR, CDR2 FQNEAQ (reference sequence). The CDR3 sequence: CASSVRDFQETQYF. CDR3 DNA sequence: TGTGCCAGCAGCGTCCGGGACTTCCAAGAGACCCAGTACTTC.

This chain uses TRBV29-1 with TRBJ2-1, with 14 bases aligning to TRBD2. Germline values: CDR1 SQVTM, CDR2 ANQGSEA. The CDR3 contains 12 residues. The ends lost 7 bases at V and 15 bases at J; junction bases unmatched: 8. The CDR3 is CSARTSGRSLFF. The CDR3 nucleotides read TGCAGCGCCAGGACTAGCGGGAGGTCCCTGTTCTTC.

The chain links TRBV5-4 to TRBJ1-6; 7 bases map to TRBD1. The V gene's germline CDR1 is SGHNT and CDR2 YYREEE (reference sequence). With V trimmed by 8 bases and J by 5 bases, 7 bases remained unmatched. This CDR3 region has 14 residues. CDR3 coding DNA: TGTGCCAGTCGACCGGGACAGAATAATTCACCCCTCCACTTT. Its protein product is CASRPGQNNSPLHF.

As to this clone: The same CDR3 arises from other DNA sequences in this sample as well. The rearrangement uses TRBV15 and TRBJ2-5, with 7 positions matching TRBD2. The length of the CDR3 is 13 residues. CDR1 and CDR2 from the germline V gene are LNHNV and YYDKDF (reference sequence). The V gene end was trimmed by 6 bases and the J gene end by 5 bases; junction bases not matched to a gene: 6. This CDR3 is CATSRGGWETQYF. CDR3 bases: TGTGCCACCAGTCGCGGGGGATGGGAGACCCAGTACTTC.

In its sample, this clone was seen a few times. CDR3 coding DNA: TGTGCCAGCAGACCGCGACAGGGGAGAGAACAGCCCCAGCATTTT. Protein product: CASRPRQGREQPQHF. The chain joins TRBV6-5 to TRBJ1-5, with 8 bases fitting TRBD1. CDR1 is MNHEY, CDR2 SVGAGI, per germline. The CDR3 is made up of 15 amino acids. V was clipped by 6 bases and J by 7 bases; unmatched bases: 11.

CDR3 DNA: TGTGCCAGCAGTGAAGCGACAGGGAGCGGTCAGCCCCAGCATTTT. Translation: CASSEATGSGQPQHF. V and J are TRBV2 and TRBJ1-5, with 7 bases lining up with TRBD1. With 0 bases clipped from V and 6 bases from J, the junction kept 5 bases outside the gene matches. Germline values: CDR1 SNHLY, CDR2 FYNNEI. The CDR3 totals 15 residues.

The rearrangement uses TRBV5-4 and TRBJ1-2; possibly TRBD1 for D (6 bases). With 4 bases removed from V and 5 bases from J, the gap between germline ends came to 9 bases. Germline values: CDR1 SGHNT, CDR2 YYREEE (reference sequence). CDR3 length: 12 residues. The CDR3 is CASSEGGYGYTF. The CDR3 region has the DNA TGTGCCAGCAGCGAGGGGGGGTATGGCTACACCTTC.

The CDR3 DNA reads as TGTGCCAGCAGCTTAAGGACAGGGAAGAACACCGGGGAGCTGTTTTTT. As protein: CASSLRTGKNTGELFF. The gene calls are TRBV5-8 and TRBJ2-2, with TRBD1 matching over 8 bases. The germline V gene has CDR1 SGHTS and CDR2 YDEGEE. The trim removed 2 bases at V and 1 base at J, leaving 4 bases unmatched. The CDR3 loop spans 16 amino acids.

This clone was detected only once. The rearrangement uses TRBV7-8 and TRBJ2-1; 16 bases map to TRBD2. Germline CDR1 reads SGHVS; CDR2 reads FQNEAQ. The CDR3 consists of 15 residues. J lost 9 bases, V lost 6 bases, and 5 bases had no gene match. The CDR3 protein is CASRGLAGGEREQFF. In DNA form, the CDR3 reads TGTGCCAGCAGGGGACTAGCGGGAGGGGAGCGTGAGCAGTTCTTC.

This chain connects TRBV2 to TRBJ2-7, with unresolved D. The V gene lost 8 bases and the J gene lost 6 bases, with 17 bases spanning the gap. CDR3 length equals 13 residues. The V gene's germline CDR1 is SNHLY and CDR2 FYNNEI. CDR3 nucleotides: TGTGCCAGCTCAAAGCCAGGTTTCGGCGAGCAGTACTTC. Protein product: CASSKPGFGEQYF. The variable domain in full, completed from reference TRBV2 and TRBJ2-7, reads EPEVTQTPSHQVTQMGQEVILRCVPISNHLYFYWYRQILGQKVEFLVSFYNNEISEKSEIFDDQFSVERPDGSNFTLKIRSTKLEDSAMYFCASSKPGFGEQYFGPGTRLTVT.

The chain couples TRBV7-2 to TRBJ2-2; tentative D call: TRBD2 (7 bases). V lost 5 bases, J lost 7 bases, and 23 bases lay in between. CDR1 SGHTA and CDR2 FQGNSA come from the germline V gene. This CDR3 has 17 amino acids. The DNA of the CDR3 is TGTGCCAGCAGCCCGATCGGGGGGCAAAAAGGGATCGGGGAGCTGTTTTTT. Translation: CASSPIGGQKGIGELFF.

The chain's CDR3 is CASSYVSDEQYF. In DNA, the CDR3 is TGTGCCAGCAGTTACGTTAGTGACGAGCAGTACTTC. V usage is TRBV6-6 and J usage is TRBJ2-7; no clear D. The germline V gene encodes CDR1 MNHNY and CDR2 SVGAGI (reference sequence). The CDR3 sequence is 12 residues long. Trimming removed 2 bases from V and 5 bases from J, with 7 bases in between.

CDR3 region: CATSDSRSTDTQYF. The CDR3 bases are TGTGCCACCAGTGATAGCCGGAGCACAGATACGCAGTATTTT. J is TRBJ2-3 and V is TRBV24-1, with unresolved D. Trimming stripped 3 bases from V and 0 bases from J, with 6 bases between. The CDR3 runs 14 residues. Germline V lookup: CDR1 KGHDR, CDR2 SFDVKD.

This chain links TRBV2 with TRBJ1-2; TRBD1 agrees at 9 bases. Looked up from germline, CDR1 is SNHLY and CDR2 is FYNNEI. This CDR3 has 13 residues. The ends lost 8 bases at V and 6 bases at J; junction bases unmatched: 7. This chain's CDR3 is CASGQGIADGYTF. In DNA form, the CDR3 reads TGTGCCAGCGGACAGGGGATTGCGGATGGCTACACCTTC.

The rearrangement links TRBV4-2 to TRBJ1-1, with D possibly TRBD1 on 6 matching bases. CDR1 and CDR2 (germline): LGHNA, YNFKEQ. Deletions cut 2 bases from V and 6 bases from J, with 19 bases between. The CDR3 consists of 16 residues. CDR3 DNA sequence: TGTGCCAGCAGCCAACCGGGGAAGGGGGGGTTACCTGAAGCTTTCTTT. Its protein is CASSQPGKGGLPEAFF.

As for this clone: Other DNA sequences in this specimen translate into the identical CDR3. The CDR3 is CATSQGWETQYF. The CDR3 nucleotides are TGTGCCACATCACAGGGATGGGAGACCCAGTACTTC. The chain recombines TRBV24-1 with TRBJ2-5; D might be TRBD1 (6 bases). V lost 10 bases and J 5 bases, leaving 13 bases between the germline ends. The germline V gene has CDR1 KGHDR and CDR2 SFDVKD. The CDR3 extends over 12 amino acids.

The gene calls are TRBV7-8 and TRBJ1-2; D is possibly TRBD1 (6 bases). Germline CDR1 SGHVS, CDR2 FQNEAQ. The CDR3 has 15 amino acids. The V and J ends lost 2 bases and 1 base respectively, with 11 bases between them. The CDR3 DNA reads as TGTGCCAGCAGCTTACAGGGGCAGGGTAACTATGGCTACACCTTC. Translation: CASSLQGQGNYGYTF.

The chain couples TRBV19 to TRBJ2-2, with TRBD2 identical over 10 bases. V lost 1 base and J lost 4; bases outside the gene matches: 9. The CDR3 has 18 residues. Germline V lookup: CDR1 LNHDA, CDR2 SQIVND (reference sequence). The CDR3 loop reads CASSIVLGLAVPTGELFF. The CDR3 region has the DNA TGTGCCAGTAGTATAGTCCTCGGACTAGCGGTACCCACCGGGGAGCTGTTTTTT.

In its sample, this clone was seen once. V gene TRBV18 combines with J gene TRBJ1-1, with 11 bases matching TRBD1. J lost 6 bases, V lost 0 bases, and 6 bases had no gene match. The CDR3 spans 16 residues. CDR1 is KGHSH and CDR2 is LQKENI in the germline V gene. Here the CDR3 DNA reads TGTGCCAGCTCACCACCGGGACAGGGGGTTAGCGCTGAAGCTTTCTTT. Protein product: CASSPPGQGVSAEAFF.

V usage is TRBV6-5 and J usage is TRBJ1-5, with D uncertain. Germline values: CDR1 MNHEY, CDR2 SVGAGI. CDR3 length equals 14 residues. V was shortened by 5 bases and J by 5 bases, with 13 bases between the two germline ends. CDR3 nucleotide sequence: TGTGCCAGCAGTCGGGGAGGGCCCGATCAGCCCCAGCATTTT. It yields the protein CASSRGGPDQPQHF.

This clone was observed many times. CDR3 bases: TGTGCCACCAGTGATTTGGGTGCCGGGGAGAAAGGGAATGAGCAGTTCTTC. Residues: CATSDLGAGEKGNEQFF. V and J are TRBV24-1 and TRBJ2-1; tentatively, D is TRBD2 (5 bases). There are 17 residues in the CDR3. Deletions cut 0 bases from V and 7 bases from J, with 18 bases between. CDR1 and CDR2 from the germline V gene are KGHDR and SFDVKD.

This rearrangement joins TRBV4-2 to TRBJ2-7; 8 nucleotides line up with TRBD2. The CDR3 contains 17 residues. CDR1 LGHNA and CDR2 YNFKEQ come from the germline V gene. Unmatched junction bases numbered 10, after V lost 0 bases and J lost 3 bases. CDR3 protein: CASSQEPQRESFYEQYF. The CDR3 DNA sequence: TGTGCCAGCAGCCAAGAGCCCCAGCGGGAGTCCTTCTACGAGCAGTACTTC.

Here the CDR3 DNA reads TGTGCCAGCAGTCAACGGACTGCGTGGGGAGAGACCCAGTACTTC. It specifies CASSQRTAWGETQYF. The V and J genes are TRBV2 and TRBJ2-5; perhaps TRBD2 as D (5 bases). Trimming stripped 5 bases from V and 4 bases from J, with 17 bases between. This CDR3 has 15 residues. Germline V gene lookup returns CDR1 SNHLY and CDR2 FYNNEI.